This T cell receptor beta chain is from a study of beta chain features in type 1 diabetes. With V trimmed by 4 bases and J by 7 bases, 3 bases remained unmatched. Per the germline V gene, CDR1 is SGHRS and CDR2 is YFSETQ. The length of the CDR3 is 13 residues. As regards this clone: Antigen unknown.

Central memory, naive, regulatory and stem cell-like memory CD4+ cells were sorted by CD45RO/CCR7/CD25/CD127/CD95/CD27. Over 95% purity was reached by all sorted populations. General study findings and limits: Cells carrying high TCR expression could end up over-represented when cDNA is sequenced.

Investigators reverse transcribed all isolated RNA, so they sequenced expressed TCRB transcripts. Generated by immunoSEQ multiplex PCR, the TCRdb table keeps only in-frame clones and is missing some. The sample comprises 150,000 to 200,000 clones, approximately 8.4% of which are singletons, and about 2.5% rests with the top ten. V gene TRBV5-1 combines with J gene TRBJ2-1; 9 bases align to TRBD1. This TCR was sampled from a woman in her late teens or twenties in good health. Sequences were obtained from central memory CD4+ T cells from blood. The CDR3 DNA sequence: TGCGCCAGCAGCCAGACAGGGGGTAATGAGCAGTTCTTC. It codes for CASSQTGGNEQFF.